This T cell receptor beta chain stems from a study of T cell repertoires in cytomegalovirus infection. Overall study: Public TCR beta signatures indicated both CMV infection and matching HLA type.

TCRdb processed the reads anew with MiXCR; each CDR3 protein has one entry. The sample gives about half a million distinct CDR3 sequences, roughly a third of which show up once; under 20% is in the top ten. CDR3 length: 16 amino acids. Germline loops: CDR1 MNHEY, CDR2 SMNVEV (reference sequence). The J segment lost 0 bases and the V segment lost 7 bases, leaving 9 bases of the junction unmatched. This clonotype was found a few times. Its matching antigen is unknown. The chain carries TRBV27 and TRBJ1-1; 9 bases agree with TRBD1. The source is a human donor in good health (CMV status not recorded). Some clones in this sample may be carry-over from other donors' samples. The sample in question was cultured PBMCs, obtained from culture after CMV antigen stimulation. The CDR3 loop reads CASTPRDRVMNTEAFF. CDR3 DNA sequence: TGTGCCAGCACCCCGAGGGACAGGGTCATGAACACTGAAGCTTTCTTT.